This note documents a single T cell receptor (beta chain) sequence. The table came from immunoSEQ multiplex PCR; TCRdb's copy has only in-frame clones and leaves some out. The repertoire holds some 210,000 clones, over 80% seen once, with about 2% in the top ten. The V end was cut by 6 bases, the J end by 0 bases, with 12 bases between. The CDR3 sequence is 15 residues long. Germline V gene lookup returns CDR1 SNHLY and CDR2 FYNNEI. The sample is drawn from a study of control samples from healthy donors and cancer patients. Sequencing was carried out using blood. V and J are TRBV2 and TRBJ1-5; no definite D call. The source is a young man in good health. The CDR3 sequence: CASRQRVNSNQPQHF. The CDR3 region has the DNA TGTGCCAGCAGACAGAGGGTAAATAGCAATCAGCCCCAGCATTTT.